Listed here are 11 T cell receptor beta chains from one sample, sequenced in a study of T cells in Graves' hyperthyroidism and ophthalmopathy (dated by TCRdb to about 2019). Library creation used multiplex PCR. Instrument used: Illumina HiSeq 2000. The TCR beta CDR3 regions were amplified from RNA transcripts. For the first round of RT-PCR on the TCR CDR3, the HTBI primer set was used together with the Qiagen OneStep RT-PCR kit. The public reads were reanalyzed by TCRdb: fastp trimming at Q25, MiXCR alignment, in-frame beta chains only. Identical CDR3 protein sequences are pooled into one entry, listed with their most common genes and DNA. Recorded for this sample are hundreds of thousands of distinct CDR3 sequences; just under 45% of them occurred a single time. The ten top clones hold roughly 7.2% of the sample. What was sequenced was peripheral blood or thyroid tissue (not recorded which). These TCRs come from an adult man with Graves' disease, either hyperthyroidism or ophthalmopathy (not recorded which).

The chain uses TRBV6-5 and TRBJ1-2; D call uncertain. CDR1 is MNHEY, CDR2 SVGAGI, per germline. Trimming removed 2 bases from V and 3 bases from J, with 13 bases in between. The CDR3 runs 15 residues. Here the CDR3 reads CASSYTGQEYYGYTF. CDR3 in DNA: TGTGCCAGCAGTTACACTGGGCAGGAGTACTATGGCTACACCTTC.

The chain uses TRBV15 and TRBJ1-3; tentative D call: TRBD1 (6 bases). V dropped 6 bases and J dropped 0 bases, with 9 bases sitting between them. Per the germline V gene, CDR1 is LNHNV and CDR2 is YYDKDF (reference sequence). The CDR3 is 14 residues long. The CDR3 loop is CATRRDISGNTIYF. The CDR3 coding sequence is TGTGCCACCAGAAGGGACATCTCTGGAAACACCATATATTTT. The variable domain in full, with the rest retrieved from reference TRBV15 and TRBJ1-3, is DAMVIQNPRYQVTQFGKPVTLSCSQTLNHNVMYWYQQKSSQAPKLLFHYYDKDFNNEADTPDNFQSRRPNTSFCFLDIRSPGLGDTAMYLCATRRDISGNTIYFGEGSWLTVV.

This clonotype occurred many times. This chain uses TRBV5-1 with TRBJ2-7, with a tentative D call TRBD2 (6 bases). The V gene lost 0 bases and the J gene lost 2 bases, with 12 bases spanning the gap. Germline loops: CDR1 SGHRS, CDR2 YFSETQ. There are 15 residues in the CDR3. The CDR3 DNA reads TGCGCCAGCAGCTTGGAATCCGCGGGAACCTACGAGCAGTACTTC. Its translation is CASSLESAGTYEQYF.

This clonotype was seen more than once but under ten times. The J gene is TRBJ1-5, the V gene TRBV19, with TRBD1 matching 9 bases. The CDR3 spans 14 residues. V shed 8 bases, J shed 6 bases, and the junction held 8 bases outside the gene matches. CDR1 and CDR2 (germline): LNHDA, SQIVND (reference sequence). The CDR3 DNA reads as TGTGCCAGTGCGGACAGGGGACGGACTCAGCCCCAGCATTTT. Amino acid sequence: CASADRGRTQPQHF.

Comment on this clonotype: This may be a read error: a much more frequent sequence differs by one nucleotide. J is TRBJ1-5 and V is TRBV2; D uncertain. CDR3 length equals 15 residues. V dropped 3 bases and J dropped 4 bases, with 13 bases sitting between them. CDR1 is SNHLY and CDR2 is FYNNEI in the germline V gene. Here the CDR3 DNA reads TGTGCCAGCAGTGATGAGACGGATAGAAATCAGCCCCAGCATTTT. Translated, it gives CASSDETDRNQPQHF.

At least ten counts were recorded for this clonotype. The CDR3 here is CASSVTGPNTEAFF. CDR3 in DNA: TGTGCCAGCAGCGTGACAGGGCCGAACACTGAAGCTTTCTTT. This chain uses TRBV2 with TRBJ1-1; 7 bases line up with TRBD1. Trimming at V came to 6 bases and at J to 1 base, leaving 5 bases not matched to a gene. CDR3 length: 14 amino acids. The germline gives CDR1 SNHLY, CDR2 FYNNEI.

At least ten counts were recorded for this clonotype. The rearrangement joins TRBV9 to TRBJ1-6; D gene ambiguous. From germline, CDR1 is SGDLS and CDR2 YYNGEE. This CDR3 contains 13 residues. Trimming pared 3 bases from V and 10 bases from J, leaving 11 bases between. CDR3 in amino acids: CASSEDGGSPLHF. The CDR3 region has the DNA TGTGCCAGCAGCGAGGACGGAGGGTCACCCCTCCACTTT.

The sample holds a few counts of this clonotype. The chain uses TRBV7-8 and TRBJ2-7; 11 bases are a match to TRBD1. This CDR3 spans 17 amino acids. The junction had 10 bases not matched to a gene; V was cut back by 3 bases and J by 3 bases. Per the germline V gene, CDR1 is SGHVS and CDR2 is FQNEAQ. The CDR3, as DNA: TGTGCCAGCAGCTTTCCCAGCCGGGACAGGGGGGACTACGAGCAGTACTTC. It encodes CASSFPSRDRGDYEQYF. The complete variable domain, with remaining parts taken from reference TRBV7-8 and TRBJ2-7, reads GAGVSQSPRYKVAKRGQDVALRCDPISGHVSLFWYQQALGQGPEFLTYFQNEAQLDKSGLPSDRFFAERPEGSVSTLKIQRTQQEDSAVYLCASSFPSRDRGDYEQYFGPGTRLTVT.

This chain uses TRBV9 with TRBJ2-7, with D perhaps given as TRBD1 or TRBD2 (5 bases each). The ends were cut back, 0 bases at V and 3 bases at J, with 10 bases in the middle. The CDR3 totals 14 residues. Germline-derived CDR1 and CDR2 are SGDLS and YYNGEE. CDR3 sequence reads: CASSVVSGSYEQYF. The CDR3 nucleotides read TGTGCCAGCAGCGTAGTCTCAGGGAGCTACGAGCAGTACTTC.

This chain uses TRBV7-3 with TRBJ2-5; the D call may be TRBD1 or TRBD2 (6 bases each). Germline values: CDR1 SGHTA, CDR2 FQGTGA. Trimming cost V 2 bases and J 0 bases, with 16 bases left between them. The CDR3 spans 17 residues. Written as DNA, the CDR3 is TGTGCCAGCAGCTTAGTAGGAGGGGGACACTACCAAGAGACCCAGTACTTC. It is translated as CASSLVGGGHYQETQYF.

The table lists this clonotype with many counts. The V call is TRBV2, the J call TRBJ1-2; D is ambiguous. Germline V gene sequence: CDR1 SNHLY, CDR2 FYNNEI. The CDR3 has 15 residues. The V end was cut by 6 bases, the J end by 8 bases, with 22 bases between. This CDR3 is CASRPPDSRALGYTF. CDR3 nucleotide sequence: TGTGCCAGCAGGCCCCCGGACTCCCGGGCCCTGGGCTACACCTTC.